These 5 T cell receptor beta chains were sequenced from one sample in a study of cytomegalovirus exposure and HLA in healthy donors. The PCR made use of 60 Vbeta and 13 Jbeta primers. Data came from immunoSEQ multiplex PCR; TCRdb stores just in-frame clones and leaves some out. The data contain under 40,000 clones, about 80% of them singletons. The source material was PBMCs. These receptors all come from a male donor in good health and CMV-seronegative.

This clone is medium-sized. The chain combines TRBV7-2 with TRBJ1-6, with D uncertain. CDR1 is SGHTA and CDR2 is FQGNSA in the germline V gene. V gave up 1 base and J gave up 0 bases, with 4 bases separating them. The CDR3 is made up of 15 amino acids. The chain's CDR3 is CASSLGGSYNSPLHF. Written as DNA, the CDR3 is TGTGCCAGCAGCTTAGGAGGCTCCTATAATTCACCCCTCCACTTT.

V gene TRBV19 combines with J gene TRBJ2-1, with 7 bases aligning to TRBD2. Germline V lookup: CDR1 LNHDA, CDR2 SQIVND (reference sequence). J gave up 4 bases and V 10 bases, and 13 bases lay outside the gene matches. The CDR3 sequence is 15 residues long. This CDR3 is CATSRGLAAYNEQFF. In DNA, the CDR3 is TGTGCCACCTCCCGAGGGCTAGCGGCATACAATGAGCAGTTCTTC.

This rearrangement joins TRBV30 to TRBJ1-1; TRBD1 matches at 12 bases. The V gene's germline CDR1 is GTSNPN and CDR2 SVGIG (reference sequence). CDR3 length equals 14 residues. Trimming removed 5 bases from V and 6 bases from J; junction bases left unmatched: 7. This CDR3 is CAWGDRGRVAEAFF. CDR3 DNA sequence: TGTGCCTGGGGGGACAGGGGGCGTGTGGCTGAAGCTTTCTTT.

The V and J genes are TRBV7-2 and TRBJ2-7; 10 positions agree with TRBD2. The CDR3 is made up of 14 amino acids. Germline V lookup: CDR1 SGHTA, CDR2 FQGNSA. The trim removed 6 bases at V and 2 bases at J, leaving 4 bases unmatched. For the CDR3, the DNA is TGTGCCAGCAGTGACGGACTAGCGGCCTACGAGCAGTACTTC. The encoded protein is CASSDGLAAYEQYF.

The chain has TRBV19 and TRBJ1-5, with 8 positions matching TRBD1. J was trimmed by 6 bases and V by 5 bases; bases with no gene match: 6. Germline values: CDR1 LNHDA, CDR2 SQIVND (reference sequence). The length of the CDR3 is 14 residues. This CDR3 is CASSVHRGVQPQHF. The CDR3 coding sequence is TGTGCCAGTAGTGTGCACAGGGGGGTTCAGCCCCAGCATTTT.